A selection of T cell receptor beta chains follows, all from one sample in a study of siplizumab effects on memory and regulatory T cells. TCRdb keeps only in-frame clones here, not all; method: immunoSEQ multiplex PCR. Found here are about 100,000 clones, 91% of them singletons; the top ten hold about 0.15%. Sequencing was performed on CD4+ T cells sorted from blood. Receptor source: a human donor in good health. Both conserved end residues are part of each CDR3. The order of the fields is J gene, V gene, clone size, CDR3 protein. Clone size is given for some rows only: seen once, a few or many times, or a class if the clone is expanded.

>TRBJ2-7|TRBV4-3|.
CASSQEPSGGAYEQYF
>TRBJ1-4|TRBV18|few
CASSGQGSTNEKLFF
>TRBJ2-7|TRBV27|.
CASSSYLGEQYF
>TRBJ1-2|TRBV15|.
CATSRGQGTNYGYTF
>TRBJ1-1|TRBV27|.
CASSLSGGKPNTEAFF
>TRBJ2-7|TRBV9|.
CASSVGGTGFSYEQYF
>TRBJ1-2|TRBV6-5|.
CASSPGFNYGYTF
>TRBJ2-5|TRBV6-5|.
CANRDFPHQETQYF
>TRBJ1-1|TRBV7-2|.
CASSLLTQNTEAFF
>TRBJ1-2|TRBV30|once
CAWSVLIRSGGADGYTF
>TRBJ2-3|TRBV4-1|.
CASSPLRGLGTDTQYF
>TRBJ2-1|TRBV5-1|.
CASSFRLLDLTYNEQFF
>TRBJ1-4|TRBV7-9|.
CASSLGVDEKLFF
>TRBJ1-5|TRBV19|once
CASSIEGGRGSRNQPQHF
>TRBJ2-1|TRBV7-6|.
CASSFRTGVNEQFF
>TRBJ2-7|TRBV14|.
CASSQLGQKDEQYF
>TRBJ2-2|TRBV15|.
CATSSGQVGPGELFF
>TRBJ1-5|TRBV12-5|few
CASGTGQGYNQPQHF
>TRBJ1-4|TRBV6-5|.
CASTDRQGLFF
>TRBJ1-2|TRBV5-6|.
CASSLEGPTFYGYTF
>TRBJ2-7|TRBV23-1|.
CASSHPTRRAYEQYF
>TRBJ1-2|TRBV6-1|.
CASSKPGTGGDGYTF
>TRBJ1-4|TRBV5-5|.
CASTPGLEEKLFF
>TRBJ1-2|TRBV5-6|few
CASRPQGPANYGYTF
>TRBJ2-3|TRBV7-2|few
CASSLMAAGTTDTQYF
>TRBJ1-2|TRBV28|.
CASSLGTQVYGYTF
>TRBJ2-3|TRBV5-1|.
CASSRVAGGTDTQYF
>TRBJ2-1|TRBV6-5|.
CASSRDSLYNEQFF
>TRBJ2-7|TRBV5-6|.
CASSSAGTPPYEQYF
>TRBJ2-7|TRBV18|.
CASSQPGLAMKEQYF
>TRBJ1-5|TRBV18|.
CASSGTGGMGQPQHF
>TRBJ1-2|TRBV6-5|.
CASSYVQGPIGYTF
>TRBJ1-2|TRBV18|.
CASSPDRQYGYTF
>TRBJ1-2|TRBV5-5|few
CASRRASGPGYTF
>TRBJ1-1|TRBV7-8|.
CASSLGIEAFF
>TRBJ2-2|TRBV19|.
CASSIGRGELFF
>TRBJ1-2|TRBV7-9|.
CASSLDMVEGSRGYTF
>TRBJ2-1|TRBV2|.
CASTLTGNEQFF
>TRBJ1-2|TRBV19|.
CASATGRGGYTF
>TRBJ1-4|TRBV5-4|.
CASSLFGTVNEKLFF
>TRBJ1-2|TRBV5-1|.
CASSPSGLGGYGYTF
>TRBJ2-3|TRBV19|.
CATSNTLSTDTQYF
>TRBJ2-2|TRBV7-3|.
CASSRGAPPNTGELFF
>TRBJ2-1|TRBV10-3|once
CAIRRQGVDHNEQFF
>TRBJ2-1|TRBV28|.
CASSHVQGNEQFF
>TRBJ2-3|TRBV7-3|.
CASSTDGEDTQYF
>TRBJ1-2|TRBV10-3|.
CAISANRDGYTF
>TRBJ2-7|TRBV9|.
CASSVGSPSYEQYF
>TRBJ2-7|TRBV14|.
CASSSGLGVNEQYF
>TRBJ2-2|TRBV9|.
CASSVEGAANTGELFF
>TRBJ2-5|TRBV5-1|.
CASVQGREFGTQYF
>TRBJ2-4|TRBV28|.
CASSSPGFSKNIQYF